This T cell receptor beta chain was identified during a study of cytomegalovirus exposure and HLA in healthy donors. This clone was seen a few times. 60 Vbeta and 13 Jbeta primers were used in PCR. Measured with immunoSEQ multiplex PCR; TCRdb has only the in-frame clones, and not every one. Of 110,000 to 150,000 clones in the sample, around four fifths were seen once. The receptor was isolated from a woman aged 40 to 50 in good health and CMV-seronegative. Specimen: PBMCs.

In DNA form, the CDR3 reads TGTGCCAGCAGCCCCGGACAGTACCCTTACGAGCAGTACTTC. Translation gives CASSPGQYPYEQYF. The chain carries TRBV7-9 and TRBJ2-7, with a weak D call TRBD1 (6 bases). Germline V gives CDR1 SEHNR, CDR2 FQNEAQ (reference sequence). V was pared by 5 bases and J by 4 bases, with 15 bases between. The CDR3 is 14 amino acids.